This T cell receptor (beta chain) was found in a study of response to subunit inactivated influenza vaccine. MiXCR, run by TCRdb on the RT-PCR reads, gives a single entry per CDR3 protein. Of around 480,000 distinct CDR3 sequences in the sample, approximately 11% were seen once. The trim removed 3 bases at V and 6 bases at J, leaving 8 bases unmatched. Germline V gene sequence: CDR1 ENHRY, CDR2 SYGVKD. CDR3 length equals 15 residues. This clonotype was seen more than once but under ten times. The antigen remains unidentified. Study findings and constraints: The authors suggested that few new T cells are recruited per seasonal influenza vaccination.

Sample: PBMCs from blood, taken 35 to 45 days after vaccination. V usage is TRBV10-3 and J usage is TRBJ2-3; 8 bases agree with TRBD2. The sequence derives from a man aged 50-59 years who received an inactivated influenza vaccine. The CDR3: CAISDVSGMPDTQYF. DNA for the CDR3: TGTGCCATCAGTGACGTTAGCGGGATGCCGGATACGCAGTATTTT.